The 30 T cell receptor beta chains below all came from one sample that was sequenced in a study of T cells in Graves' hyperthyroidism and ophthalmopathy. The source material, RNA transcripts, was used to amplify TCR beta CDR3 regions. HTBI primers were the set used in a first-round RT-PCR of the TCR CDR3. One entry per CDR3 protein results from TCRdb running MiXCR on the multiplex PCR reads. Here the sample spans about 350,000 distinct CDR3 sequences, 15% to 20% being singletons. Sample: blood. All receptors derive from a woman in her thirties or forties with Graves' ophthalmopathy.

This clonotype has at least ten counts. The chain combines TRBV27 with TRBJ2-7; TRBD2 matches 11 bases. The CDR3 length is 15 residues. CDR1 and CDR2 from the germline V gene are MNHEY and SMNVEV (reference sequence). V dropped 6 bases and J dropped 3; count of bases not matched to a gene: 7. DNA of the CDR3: TGTGCCAGCAGAAAGGGACTAGCGGACTTCTACGAGCAGTACTTC. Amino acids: CASRKGLADFYEQYF.

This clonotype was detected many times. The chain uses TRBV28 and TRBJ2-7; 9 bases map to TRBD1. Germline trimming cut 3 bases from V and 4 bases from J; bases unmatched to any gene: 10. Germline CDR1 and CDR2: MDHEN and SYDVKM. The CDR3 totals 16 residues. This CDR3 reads CASSLRGTGLRYEQYF. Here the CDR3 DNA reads TGTGCCAGCAGTTTGCGAGGGACAGGGTTACGATACGAGCAGTACTTC. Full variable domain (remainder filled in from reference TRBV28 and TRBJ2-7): DVKVTQSSRYLVKRTGEKVFLECVQDMDHENMFWYRQDPGLGLRLIYFSYDVKMKEKGDIPEGYSVSREKKERFSLILESASTNQTSMYLCASSLRGTGLRYEQYFGPGTRLTVT.

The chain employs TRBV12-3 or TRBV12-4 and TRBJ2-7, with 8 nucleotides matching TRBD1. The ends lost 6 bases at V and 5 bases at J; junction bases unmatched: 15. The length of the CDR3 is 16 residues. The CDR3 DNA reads TGTGCCAGCAGCCGATCGGGACAGGACACCTCGCACGAGCAGTACTTC. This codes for CASSRSGQDTSHEQYF.

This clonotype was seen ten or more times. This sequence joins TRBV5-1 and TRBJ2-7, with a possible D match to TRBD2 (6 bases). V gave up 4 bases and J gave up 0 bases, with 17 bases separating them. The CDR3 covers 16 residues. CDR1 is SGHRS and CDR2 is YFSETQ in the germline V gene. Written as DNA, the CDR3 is TGCGCCAGCAGCCTGAGCTTTTCTAGCGCCTCCTACGAGCAGTACTTC. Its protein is CASSLSFSSASYEQYF.

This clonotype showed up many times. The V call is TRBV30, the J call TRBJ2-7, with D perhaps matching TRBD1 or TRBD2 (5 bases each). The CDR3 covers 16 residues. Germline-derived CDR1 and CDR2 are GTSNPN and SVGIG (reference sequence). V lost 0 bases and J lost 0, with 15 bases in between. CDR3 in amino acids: CAWSVMMGRSSYEQYF. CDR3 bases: TGTGCCTGGAGTGTGATGATGGGACGTAGCTCCTACGAGCAGTACTTC. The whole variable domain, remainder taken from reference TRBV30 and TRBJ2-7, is SQTIHQWPATLVQPVGSPLSLECTVEGTSNPNLYWYRQAAGRGLQLLFYSVGIGQISSEVPQNLSASRPQDRQFILSSKKLLLSDSGFYLCAWSVMMGRSSYEQYFGPGTRLTVT.

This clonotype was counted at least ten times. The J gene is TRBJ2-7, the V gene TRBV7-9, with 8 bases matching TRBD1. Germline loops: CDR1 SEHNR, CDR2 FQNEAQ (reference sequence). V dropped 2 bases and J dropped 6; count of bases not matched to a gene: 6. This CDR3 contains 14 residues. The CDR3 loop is CASSLSSRGREQYF. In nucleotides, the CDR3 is TGTGCCAGCAGCTTATCCTCCAGGGGGCGCGAGCAGTACTTC. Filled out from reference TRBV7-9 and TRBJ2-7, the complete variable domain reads DTGVSQNPRHKITKRGQNVTFRCDPISEHNRLYWYRQTLGQGPEFLTYFQNEAQLEKSRLLSDRFSAERPKGSFSTLEIQRTEQGDSAMYLCASSLSSRGREQYFGPGTRLTVT.

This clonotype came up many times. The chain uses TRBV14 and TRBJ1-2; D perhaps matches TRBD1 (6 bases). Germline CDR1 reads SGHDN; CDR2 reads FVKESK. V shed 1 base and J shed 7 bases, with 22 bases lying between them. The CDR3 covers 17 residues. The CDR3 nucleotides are TGTGCCAGCAGCCAAGTTATTCAAGGTGGACAGTTGAGTGGCTACACCTTC. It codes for CASSQVIQGGQLSGYTF.

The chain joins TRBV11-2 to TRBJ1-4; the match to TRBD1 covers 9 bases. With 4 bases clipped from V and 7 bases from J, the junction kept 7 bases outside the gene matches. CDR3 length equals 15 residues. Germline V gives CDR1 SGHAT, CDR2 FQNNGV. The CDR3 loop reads CASSYTGGAGEKLFF. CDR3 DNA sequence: TGTGCCAGCAGCTACACAGGGGGCGCAGGTGAAAAACTGTTTTTT.

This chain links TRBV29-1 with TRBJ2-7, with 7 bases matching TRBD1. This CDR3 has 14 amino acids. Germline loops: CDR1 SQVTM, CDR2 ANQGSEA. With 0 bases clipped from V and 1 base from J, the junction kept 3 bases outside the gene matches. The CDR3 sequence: CSVEDRDSSYEQYF. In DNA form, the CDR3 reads TGCAGCGTTGAAGACCGGGACAGTTCCTACGAGCAGTACTTC.

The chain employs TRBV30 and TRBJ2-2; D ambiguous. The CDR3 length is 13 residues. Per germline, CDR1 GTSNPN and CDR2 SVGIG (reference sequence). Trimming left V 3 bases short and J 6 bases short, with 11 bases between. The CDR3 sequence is CAWSMNRPGELFF. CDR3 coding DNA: TGTGCCTGGAGCATGAATAGGCCCGGGGAGCTGTTTTTT.

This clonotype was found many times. The chain's CDR3 is CSARDRQYNQPQHF. In DNA form, the CDR3 reads TGCAGTGCTAGAGATAGGCAGTATAATCAGCCCCAGCATTTT. The chain joins TRBV20-1 to TRBJ1-5; no reliable D call. The CDR3 sequence is 14 residues long. The germline gives CDR1 DFQATT, CDR2 SNEGSKA (reference sequence). V was trimmed by 0 bases and J by 4 bases, leaving 10 bases between them.

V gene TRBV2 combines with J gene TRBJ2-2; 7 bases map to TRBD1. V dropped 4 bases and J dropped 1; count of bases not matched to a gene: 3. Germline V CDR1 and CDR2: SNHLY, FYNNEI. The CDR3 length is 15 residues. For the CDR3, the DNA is TGTGCCAGCAGTGGGGGACAGCTGAACACCGGGGAGCTGTTTTTT. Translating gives CASSGGQLNTGELFF.

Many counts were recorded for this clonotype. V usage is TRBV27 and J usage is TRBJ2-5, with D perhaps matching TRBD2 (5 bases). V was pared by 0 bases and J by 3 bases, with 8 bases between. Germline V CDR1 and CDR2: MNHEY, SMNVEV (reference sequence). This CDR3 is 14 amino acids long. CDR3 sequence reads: CASSLSPAEETQYF. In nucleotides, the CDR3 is TGTGCCAGCAGTTTATCTCCAGCGGAAGAGACCCAGTACTTC.

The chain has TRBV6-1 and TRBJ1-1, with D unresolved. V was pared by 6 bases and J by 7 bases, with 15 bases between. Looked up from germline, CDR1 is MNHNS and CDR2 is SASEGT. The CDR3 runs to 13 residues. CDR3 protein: CASRITTADEAFF. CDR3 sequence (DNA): TGTGCCAGCAGGATTACCACAGCAGATGAAGCTTTCTTT.

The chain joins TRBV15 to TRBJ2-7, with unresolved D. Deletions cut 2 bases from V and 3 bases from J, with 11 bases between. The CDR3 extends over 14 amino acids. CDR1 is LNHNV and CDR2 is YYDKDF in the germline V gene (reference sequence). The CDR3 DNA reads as TGTGCCACCAGCAGACCCCAGGACGGCTACGAGCAGTACTTC. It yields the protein CATSRPQDGYEQYF. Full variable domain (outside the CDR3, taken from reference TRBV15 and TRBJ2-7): DAMVIQNPRYQVTQFGKPVTLSCSQTLNHNVMYWYQQKSSQAPKLLFHYYDKDFNNEADTPDNFQSRRPNTSFCFLDIRSPGLGDTAMYLCATSRPQDGYEQYFGPGTRLTVT.

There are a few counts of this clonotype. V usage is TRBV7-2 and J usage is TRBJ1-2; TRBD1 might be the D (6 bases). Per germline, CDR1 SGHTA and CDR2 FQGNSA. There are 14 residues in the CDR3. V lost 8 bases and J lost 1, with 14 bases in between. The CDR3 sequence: CASRKDSVNYGYTF. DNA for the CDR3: TGTGCCAGCCGAAAGGACAGCGTTAACTATGGCTACACCTTC.

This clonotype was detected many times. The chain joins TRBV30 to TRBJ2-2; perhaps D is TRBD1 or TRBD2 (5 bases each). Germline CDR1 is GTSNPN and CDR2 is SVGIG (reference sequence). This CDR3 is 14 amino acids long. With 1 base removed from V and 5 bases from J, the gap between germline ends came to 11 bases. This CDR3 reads CAWSGDVETGELFF. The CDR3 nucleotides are TGTGCCTGGAGTGGGGACGTCGAGACCGGGGAGCTGTTTTTT.

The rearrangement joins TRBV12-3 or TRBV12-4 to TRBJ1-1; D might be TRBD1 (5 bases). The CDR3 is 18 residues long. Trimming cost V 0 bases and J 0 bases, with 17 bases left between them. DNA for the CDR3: TGTGCCAGCAGTTTAGCTTATAGGTTGCAGGGAGTGAACACTGAAGCTTTCTTT. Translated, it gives CASSLAYRLQGVNTEAFF.

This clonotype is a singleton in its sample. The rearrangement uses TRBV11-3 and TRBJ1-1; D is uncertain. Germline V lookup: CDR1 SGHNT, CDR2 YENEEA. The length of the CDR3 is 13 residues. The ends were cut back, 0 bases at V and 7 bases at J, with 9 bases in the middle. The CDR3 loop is CASSLEWRSEAFF. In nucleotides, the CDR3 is TGTGCCAGCAGCTTAGAGTGGCGGAGTGAAGCTTTCTTT.

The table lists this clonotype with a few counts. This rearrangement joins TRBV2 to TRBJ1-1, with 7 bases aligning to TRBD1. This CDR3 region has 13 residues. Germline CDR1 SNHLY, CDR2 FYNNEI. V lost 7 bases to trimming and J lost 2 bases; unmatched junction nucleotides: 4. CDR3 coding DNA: TGTGCCAGCAAGAGGGGGCGAAACACTGAAGCTTTCTTT. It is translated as CASKRGRNTEAFF.

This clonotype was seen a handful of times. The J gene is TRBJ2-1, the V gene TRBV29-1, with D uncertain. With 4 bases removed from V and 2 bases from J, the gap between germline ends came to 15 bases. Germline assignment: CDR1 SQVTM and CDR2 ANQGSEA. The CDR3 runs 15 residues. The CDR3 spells CSVGFGETPYNEQFF. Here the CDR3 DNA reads TGCAGCGTTGGATTTGGTGAGACTCCCTACAATGAGCAGTTCTTC.

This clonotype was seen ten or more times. CDR3 loop: CASSLTAGYQPQHF. In nucleotides, the CDR3 is TGTGCCAGCAGTCTTACAGCCGGGTATCAGCCCCAGCATTTT. This sequence joins TRBV6-1 and TRBJ1-5; D gene unclear. Germline lookup yields CDR1 MNHNS and CDR2 SASEGT. Trimming removed 5 bases from V and 5 bases from J, with 13 bases in between. The CDR3 is 14 amino acids.

DNA for the CDR3: TGTGCCAGTAGCGCCCCCAGCAGGGGAGAGACCCAGTACTTC. Its translation is CASSAPSRGETQYF. This rearrangement joins TRBV19 to TRBJ2-5, with D perhaps TRBD1 (6 bases). The CDR3 runs to 14 residues. CDR1 and CDR2 (germline): LNHDA, SQIVND (reference sequence). V was pared by 6 bases and J by 4 bases, with 15 bases between.

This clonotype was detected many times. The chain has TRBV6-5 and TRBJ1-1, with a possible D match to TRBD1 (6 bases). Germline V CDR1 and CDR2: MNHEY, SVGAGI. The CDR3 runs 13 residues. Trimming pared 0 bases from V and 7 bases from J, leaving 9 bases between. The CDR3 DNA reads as TGTGCCAGCAGTTACTCTCGGGACAATGAAGCTTTCTTT. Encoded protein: CASSYSRDNEAFF.

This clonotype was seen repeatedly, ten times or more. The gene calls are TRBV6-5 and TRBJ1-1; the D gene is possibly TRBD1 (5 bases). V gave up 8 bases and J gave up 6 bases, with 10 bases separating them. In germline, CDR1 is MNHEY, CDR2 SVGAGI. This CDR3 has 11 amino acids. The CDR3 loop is CASGRGPEAFF. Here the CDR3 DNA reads TGTGCCAGCGGGAGGGGCCCTGAAGCTTTCTTT.

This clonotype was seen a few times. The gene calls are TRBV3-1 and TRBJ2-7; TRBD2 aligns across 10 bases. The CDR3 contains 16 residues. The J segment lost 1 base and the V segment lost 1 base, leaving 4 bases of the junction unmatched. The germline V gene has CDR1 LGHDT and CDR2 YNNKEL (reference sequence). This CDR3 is CASSQVASGRSYEQYF. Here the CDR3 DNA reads TGTGCCAGCAGCCAAGTTGCTAGCGGGAGATCCTACGAGCAGTACTTC.

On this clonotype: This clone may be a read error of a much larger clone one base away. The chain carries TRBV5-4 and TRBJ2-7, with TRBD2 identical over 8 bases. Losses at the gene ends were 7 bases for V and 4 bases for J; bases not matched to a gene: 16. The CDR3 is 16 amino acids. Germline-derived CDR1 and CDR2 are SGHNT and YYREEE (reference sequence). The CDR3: CASGRGLVGKAYEQYF. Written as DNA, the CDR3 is TGTGCCAGCGGCCGGGGACTAGTGGGAAAGGCTTACGAGCAGTACTTC. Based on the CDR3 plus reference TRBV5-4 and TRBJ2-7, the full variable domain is ETGVTQSPTHLIKTRGQQVTLRCSSQSGHNTVSWYQQALGQGPQFIFQYYREEENGRGNFPPRFSGLQFPNYSSELNVNALELDDSALYLCASGRGLVGKAYEQYFGPGTRLTVT.

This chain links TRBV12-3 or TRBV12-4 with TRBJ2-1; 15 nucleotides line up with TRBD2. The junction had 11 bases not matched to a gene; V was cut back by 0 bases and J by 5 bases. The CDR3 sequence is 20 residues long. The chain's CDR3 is CASSLALGGTSGRTNNEQFF. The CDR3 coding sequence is TGTGCCAGCAGTTTAGCGCTGGGCGGGACTAGCGGGAGGACAAACAATGAGCAGTTCTTC.

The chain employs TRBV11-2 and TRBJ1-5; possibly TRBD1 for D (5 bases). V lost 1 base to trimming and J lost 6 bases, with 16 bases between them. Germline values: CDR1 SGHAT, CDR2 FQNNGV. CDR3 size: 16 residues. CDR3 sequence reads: CASSLVSGTPSQPQHF. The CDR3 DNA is TGTGCCAGCAGCTTAGTCAGCGGGACTCCCAGTCAGCCCCAGCATTTT.

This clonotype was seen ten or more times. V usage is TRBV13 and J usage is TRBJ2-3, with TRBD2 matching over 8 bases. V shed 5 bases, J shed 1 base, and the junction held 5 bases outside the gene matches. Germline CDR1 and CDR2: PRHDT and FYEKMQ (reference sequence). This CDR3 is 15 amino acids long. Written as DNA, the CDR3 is TGTGCCAGCAGCCGCCGGGGGGGGGGCACAGATACGCAGTATTTT. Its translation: CASSRRGGGTDTQYF.